The T cell receptor beta chain described here comes from a study of OX40 agonist ivuxolimab in advanced cancers. Overall study results and limits: More expanded clones were found, on average, in CD8+ than in CD4+ T cells.

Some clones are missing from TCRdb's copy, which holds only in-frame ones; the method was immunoSEQ multiplex PCR. This sample has under 80,000 clones, with about 94% found just once. Points on this clone: Antigen: not known.

Peripheral blood came from all dose cohorts at three timepoints. CDR3 length equals 15 residues. Germline CDR1 reads SGDLS; CDR2 reads YYNGEE. J lost 5 bases, V lost 0 bases, and 5 bases had no gene match. This receptor was obtained from an adult with an advanced solid tumor such as melanoma, head and neck, liver or kidney cancer. The sample in question was CD4+ or CD8+ T cells sorted from blood, obtained in a trial of the OX40 agonist ivuxolimab. V gene TRBV9 combines with J gene TRBJ2-3; 8 bases fit TRBD2. This CDR3 reads CASSVAGGPVDTQYF. Written as DNA, the CDR3 is TGTGCCAGCAGCGTAGCGGGGGGGCCGGTAGATACGCAGTATTTT. Combining the CDR3 with reference TRBV9 and TRBJ2-3 gives the whole variable domain DSGVTQTPKHLITATGQRVTLRCSPRSGDLSVYWYQQSLDQGLQFLIQYYNGEERAKGNILERFSAQQFPDLHSELNLSSLELGDSALYFCASSVAGGPVDTQYFGPGTRLTVL.